The table lists the clone carrying this T cell receptor beta chain with many counts. Its antigen is still unknown. TCRdb re-derived calls from the 5' RACE reads in MiXCR, one entry per CDR3 protein. The data hold more than 20,000 distinct CDR3 sequences, with just over 2% observed a single time. This specimen comes from a study of beta chain bispecific antibodies for T cell cancers. Overall study context: Healthy donor T cells cocultured with leukemia lines and bispecific antibodies. Overall study findings and caveats: The leukemia cells, rather than normal T cells, gave most of the targeted TRBV signal. After anti-TRBV12 rather than anti-CD19 exposure, TRBV12-3 made up roughly 99% less of total TRBV signal.

Expansion lasted approximately 3 days, with either anti-CD3 antibody OKT3 or CD3/CD28 beads. This CDR3 contains 14 residues. V was trimmed by 2 bases and J by 4 bases, leaving 12 bases between them. Germline V gives CDR1 KGHSH, CDR2 LQKENI. The receptor comes from a human donor in good health. Some clones in this sample may be carry-over from other donors' samples. The chain uses TRBV18 and TRBJ2-7; a possible D gene is TRBD2 (6 bases). Sequences were derived from healthy donor T cells cultured with leukemia cells, sampled from a culture containing a bispecific antibody targeting TCR Vbeta12. The CDR3 coding sequence is TGTGCCAGCTCACCAATTTTAGCGGAATACGAGCAGTACTTC. Translation: CASSPILAEYEQYF.